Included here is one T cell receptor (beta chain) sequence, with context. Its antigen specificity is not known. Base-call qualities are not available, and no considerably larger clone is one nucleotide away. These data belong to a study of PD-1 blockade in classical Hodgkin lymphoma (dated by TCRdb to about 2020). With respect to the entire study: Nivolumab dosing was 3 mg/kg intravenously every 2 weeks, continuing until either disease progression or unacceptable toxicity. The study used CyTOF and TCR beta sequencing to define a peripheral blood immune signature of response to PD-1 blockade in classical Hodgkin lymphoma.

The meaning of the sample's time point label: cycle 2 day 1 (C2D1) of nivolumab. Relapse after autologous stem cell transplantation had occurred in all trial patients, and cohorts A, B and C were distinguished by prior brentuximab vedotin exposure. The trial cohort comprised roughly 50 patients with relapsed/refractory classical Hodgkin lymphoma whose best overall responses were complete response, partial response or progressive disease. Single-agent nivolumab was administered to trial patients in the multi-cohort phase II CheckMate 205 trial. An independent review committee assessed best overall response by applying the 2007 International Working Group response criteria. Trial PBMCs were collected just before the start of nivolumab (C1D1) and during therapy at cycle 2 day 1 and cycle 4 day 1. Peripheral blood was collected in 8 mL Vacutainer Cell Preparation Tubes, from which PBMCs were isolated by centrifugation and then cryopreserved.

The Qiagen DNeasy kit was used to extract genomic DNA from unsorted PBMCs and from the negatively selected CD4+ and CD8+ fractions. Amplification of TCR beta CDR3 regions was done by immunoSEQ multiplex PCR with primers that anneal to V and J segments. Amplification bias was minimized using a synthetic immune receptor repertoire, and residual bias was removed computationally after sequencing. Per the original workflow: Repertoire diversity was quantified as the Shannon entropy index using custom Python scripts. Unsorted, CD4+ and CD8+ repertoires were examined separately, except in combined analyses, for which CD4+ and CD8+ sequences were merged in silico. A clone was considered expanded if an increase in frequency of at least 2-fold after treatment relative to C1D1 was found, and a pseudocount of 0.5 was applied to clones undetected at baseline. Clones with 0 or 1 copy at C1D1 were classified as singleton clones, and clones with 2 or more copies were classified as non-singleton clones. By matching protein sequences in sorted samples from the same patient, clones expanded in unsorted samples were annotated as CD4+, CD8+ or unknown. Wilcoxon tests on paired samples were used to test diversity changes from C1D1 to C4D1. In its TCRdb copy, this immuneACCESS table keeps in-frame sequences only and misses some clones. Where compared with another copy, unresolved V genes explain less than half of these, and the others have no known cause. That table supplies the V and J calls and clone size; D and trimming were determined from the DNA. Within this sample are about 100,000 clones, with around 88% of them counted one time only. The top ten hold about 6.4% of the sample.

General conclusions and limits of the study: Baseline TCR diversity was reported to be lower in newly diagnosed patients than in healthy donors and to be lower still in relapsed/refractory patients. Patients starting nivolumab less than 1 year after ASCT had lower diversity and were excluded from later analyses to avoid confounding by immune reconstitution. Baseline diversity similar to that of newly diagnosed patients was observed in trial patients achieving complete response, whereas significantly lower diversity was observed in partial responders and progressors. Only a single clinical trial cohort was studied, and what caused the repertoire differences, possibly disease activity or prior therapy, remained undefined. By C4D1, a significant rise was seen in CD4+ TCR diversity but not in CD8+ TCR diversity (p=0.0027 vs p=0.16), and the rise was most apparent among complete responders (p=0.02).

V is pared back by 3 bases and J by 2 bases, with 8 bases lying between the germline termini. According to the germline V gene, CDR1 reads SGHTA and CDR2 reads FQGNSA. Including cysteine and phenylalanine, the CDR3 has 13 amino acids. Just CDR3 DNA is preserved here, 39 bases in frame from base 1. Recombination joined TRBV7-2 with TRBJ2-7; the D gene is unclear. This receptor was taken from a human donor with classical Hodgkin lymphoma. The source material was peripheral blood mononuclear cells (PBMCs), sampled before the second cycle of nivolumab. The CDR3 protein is CASSFSPAYEQYF. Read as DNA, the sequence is TGTGCCAGCAGCTTTAGTCCAGCCTACGAGCAGTACTTC.